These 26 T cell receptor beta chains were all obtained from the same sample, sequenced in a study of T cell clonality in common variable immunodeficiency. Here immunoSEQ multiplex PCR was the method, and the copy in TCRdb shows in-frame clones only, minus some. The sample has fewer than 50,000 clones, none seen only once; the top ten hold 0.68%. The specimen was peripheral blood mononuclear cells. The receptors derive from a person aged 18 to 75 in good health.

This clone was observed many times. The sequenced CDR3 bases are TGTGCCAGCAGCCTCTTACAAGGTAATGAG. This encodes CASSLLQGNE. The entire CDR3 protein is CASSLLQGNEQFF. The chain couples TRBV14 to TRBJ2-1, with D unclear. The read ends 3 residues early relative to the CDR3; the germline J gene fills the gap. CDR1 and CDR2 (germline): SGHDN, FVKESK. V was trimmed by 4 bases and J by 7 bases, leaving 11 bases between them. This CDR3 has 13 amino acids.

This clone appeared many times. The part of the CDR3 DNA that was read is TGCAGCCAAACCGGGACAGGTAGAAGTGAG. It specifies CSQTGTGRSE. The full CDR3 is CSQTGTGRSEQFF. The J gene is TRBJ2-1, the V gene TRBV20-1; 8 bases are shared with TRBD1. Sequencing ends 3 residues short of the CDR3 end; the germline J gene provides the rest. Germline V CDR1 and CDR2: DFQATT, SNEGSKA (reference sequence). The CDR3 is made up of 13 amino acids.

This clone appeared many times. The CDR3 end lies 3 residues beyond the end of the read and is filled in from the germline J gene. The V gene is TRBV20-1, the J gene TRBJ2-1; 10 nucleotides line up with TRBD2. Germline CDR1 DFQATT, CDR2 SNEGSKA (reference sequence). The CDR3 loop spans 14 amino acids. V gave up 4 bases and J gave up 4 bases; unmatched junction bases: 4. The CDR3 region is CSATLAGLYNEQFF. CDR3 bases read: TGCAGTGCTACACTAGCGGGACTATACAATGAG.

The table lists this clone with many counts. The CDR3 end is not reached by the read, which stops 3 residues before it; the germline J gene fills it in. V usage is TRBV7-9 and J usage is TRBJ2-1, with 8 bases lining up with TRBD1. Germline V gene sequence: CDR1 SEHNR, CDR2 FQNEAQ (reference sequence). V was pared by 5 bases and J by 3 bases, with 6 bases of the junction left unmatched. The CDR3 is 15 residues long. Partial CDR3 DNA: TGTGCCAGCAGCCAGTCCGGGACAGGCTACAATGAG. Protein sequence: CASSQSGTGYNE. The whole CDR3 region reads CASSQSGTGYNEQFF.

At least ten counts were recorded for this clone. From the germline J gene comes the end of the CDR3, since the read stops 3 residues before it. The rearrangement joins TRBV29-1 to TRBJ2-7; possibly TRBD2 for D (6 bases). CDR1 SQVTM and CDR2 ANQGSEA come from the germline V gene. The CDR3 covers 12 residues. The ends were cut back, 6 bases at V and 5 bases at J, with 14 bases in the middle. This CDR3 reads CSVIFRGNEQYF. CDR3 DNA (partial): TGCAGCGTAATCTTTCGGGGGAACGAG.

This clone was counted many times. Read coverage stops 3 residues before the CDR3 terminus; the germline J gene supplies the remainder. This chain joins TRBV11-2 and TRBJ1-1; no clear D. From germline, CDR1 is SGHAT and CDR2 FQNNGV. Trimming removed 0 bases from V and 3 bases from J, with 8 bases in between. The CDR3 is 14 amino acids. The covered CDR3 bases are TGTGCCAGCAGCTTAGAGTACCAGGACACTGAA. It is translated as CASSLEYQDTE. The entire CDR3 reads CASSLEYQDTEAFF. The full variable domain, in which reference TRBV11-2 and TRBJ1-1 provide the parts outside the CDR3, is EAGVAQSPRYKIIEKRQSVAFWCNPISGHATLYWYQQILGQGPKLLIQFQNNGVVDDSQLPKDRFSAERLKGVDSTLKIQPAKLEDSAVYLCASSLEYQDTEAFFGQGTRLTVV.

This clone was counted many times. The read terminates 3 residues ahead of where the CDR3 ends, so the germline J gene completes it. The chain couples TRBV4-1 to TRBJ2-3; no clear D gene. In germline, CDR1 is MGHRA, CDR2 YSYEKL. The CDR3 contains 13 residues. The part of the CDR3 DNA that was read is TGCGCCAGCAGCCAAGAAGGGCCCTACACG. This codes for CASSQEGPYT. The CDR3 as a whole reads CASSQEGPYTQYF.

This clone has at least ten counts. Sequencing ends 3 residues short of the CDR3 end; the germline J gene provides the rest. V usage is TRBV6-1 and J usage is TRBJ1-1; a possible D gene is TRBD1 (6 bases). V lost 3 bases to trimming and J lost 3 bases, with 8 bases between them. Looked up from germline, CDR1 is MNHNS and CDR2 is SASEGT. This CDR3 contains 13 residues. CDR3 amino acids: CASSEDSYTEAFF. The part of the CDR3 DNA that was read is TGTGCCAGCAGTGAGGACAGCTACACTGAA.

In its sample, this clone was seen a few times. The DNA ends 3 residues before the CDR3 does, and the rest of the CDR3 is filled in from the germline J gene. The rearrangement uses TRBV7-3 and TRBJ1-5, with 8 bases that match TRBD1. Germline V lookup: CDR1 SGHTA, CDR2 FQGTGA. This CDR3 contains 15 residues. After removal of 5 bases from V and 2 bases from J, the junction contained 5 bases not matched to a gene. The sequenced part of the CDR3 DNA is TGTGCCAGCAGCAAAACAGGGGGGGGCAATCAGCCC. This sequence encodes CASSKTGGGNQP. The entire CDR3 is CASSKTGGGNQPQHF.

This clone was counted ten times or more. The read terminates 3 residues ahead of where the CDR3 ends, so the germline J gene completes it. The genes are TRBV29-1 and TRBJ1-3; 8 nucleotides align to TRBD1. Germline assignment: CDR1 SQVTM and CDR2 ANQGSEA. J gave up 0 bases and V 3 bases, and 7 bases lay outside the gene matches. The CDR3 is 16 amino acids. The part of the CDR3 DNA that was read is TGCAGCGTTGAGTGGGGACAGGCGAGCTCTGGAAACACC. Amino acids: CSVEWGQASSGNT. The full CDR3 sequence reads CSVEWGQASSGNTIYF. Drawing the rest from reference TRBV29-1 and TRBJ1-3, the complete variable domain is SAVISQKPSRDICQRGTSLTIQCQVDSQVTMMFWYRQQPGQSLTLIATANQGSEATYESGFVIDKFPISRPNLTFSTLTVSNMSPEDSSIYLCSVEWGQASSGNTIYFGEGSWLTVV.

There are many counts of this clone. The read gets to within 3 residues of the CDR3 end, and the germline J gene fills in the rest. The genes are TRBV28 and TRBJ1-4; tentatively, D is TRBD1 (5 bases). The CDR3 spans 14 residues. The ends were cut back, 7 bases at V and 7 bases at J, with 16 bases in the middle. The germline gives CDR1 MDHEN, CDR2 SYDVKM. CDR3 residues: CASNDSPLGEKLFF. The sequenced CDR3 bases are TGTGCCAGCAATGACAGCCCCCTGGGTGAAAAA.

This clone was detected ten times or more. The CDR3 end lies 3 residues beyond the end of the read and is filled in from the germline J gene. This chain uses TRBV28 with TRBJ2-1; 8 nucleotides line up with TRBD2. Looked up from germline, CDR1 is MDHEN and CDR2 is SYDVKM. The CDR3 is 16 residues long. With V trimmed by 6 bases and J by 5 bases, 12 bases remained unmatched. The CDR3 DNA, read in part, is TGTGCCAGCAGCCTTGGGAGACTAGCGAGGGACAATGAG. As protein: CASSLGRLARDNE. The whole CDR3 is CASSLGRLARDNEQFF.

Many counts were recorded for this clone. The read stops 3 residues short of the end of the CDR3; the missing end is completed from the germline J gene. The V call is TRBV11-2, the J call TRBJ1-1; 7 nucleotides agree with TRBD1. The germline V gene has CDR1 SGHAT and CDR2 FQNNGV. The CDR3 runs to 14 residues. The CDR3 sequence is CASSLALRQGRAFF. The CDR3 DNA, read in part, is TGTGCCAGCAGCTTAGCCCTTCGACAGGGTAGG.

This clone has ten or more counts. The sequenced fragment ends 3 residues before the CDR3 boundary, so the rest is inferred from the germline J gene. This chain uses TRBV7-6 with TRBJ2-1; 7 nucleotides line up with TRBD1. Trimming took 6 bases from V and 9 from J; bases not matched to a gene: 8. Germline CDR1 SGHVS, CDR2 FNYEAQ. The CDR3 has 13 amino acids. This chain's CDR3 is CASSKDRVGEQFF. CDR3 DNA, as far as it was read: TGTGCCAGCAGTAAAGACAGGGTTGGTGAG.

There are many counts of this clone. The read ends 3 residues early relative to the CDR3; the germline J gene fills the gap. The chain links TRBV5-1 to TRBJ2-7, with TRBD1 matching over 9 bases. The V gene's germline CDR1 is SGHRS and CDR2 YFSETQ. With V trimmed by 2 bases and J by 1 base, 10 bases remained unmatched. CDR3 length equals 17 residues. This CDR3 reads CASSLGTGRASSYEQYF. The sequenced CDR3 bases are TGCGCCAGCAGCTTAGGGACAGGGCGGGCCTCTTCCTACGAG. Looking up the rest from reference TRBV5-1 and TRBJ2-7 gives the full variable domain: KAGVTQTPRYLIKTRGQQVTLSCSPISGHRSVSWYQQTPGQGLQFLFEYFSETQRNKGNFPGRFSGRQFSNSRSEMNVSTLELGDSALYLCASSLGTGRASSYEQYFGPGTRLTVT.

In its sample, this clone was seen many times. CDR3 DNA, as far as it was read: TGTGCCAGCAGTGCCGACAGGGGCTTATCACCC. Translated: CASSADRGLSP. In full, the CDR3 is CASSADRGLSPLHF. V and J are TRBV6-2 or TRBV6-3 and TRBJ1-6, with 8 bases identical to TRBD1. With the read ending 3 residues before the CDR3 end, the germline J gene is used to fill in that end. The V gene's germline CDR1 is MNHEY and CDR2 SVGEGT. The CDR3 covers 14 residues. The J segment lost 10 bases and the V segment lost 5 bases, leaving 7 bases of the junction unmatched.

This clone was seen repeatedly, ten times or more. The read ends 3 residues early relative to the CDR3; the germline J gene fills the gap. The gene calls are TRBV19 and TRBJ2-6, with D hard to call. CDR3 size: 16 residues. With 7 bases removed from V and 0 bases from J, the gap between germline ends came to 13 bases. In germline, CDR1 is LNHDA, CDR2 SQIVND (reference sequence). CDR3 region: CASNRQAGSGANVLTF. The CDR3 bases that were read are TGTGCCAGTAATCGCCAGGCCGGCTCTGGGGCCAACGTC.

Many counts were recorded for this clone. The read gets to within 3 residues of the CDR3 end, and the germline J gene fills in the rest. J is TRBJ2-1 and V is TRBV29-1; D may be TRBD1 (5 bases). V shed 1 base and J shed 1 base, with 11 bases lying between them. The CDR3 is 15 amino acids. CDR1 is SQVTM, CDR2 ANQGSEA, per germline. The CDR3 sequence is CSVEVGSGSYNEQFF. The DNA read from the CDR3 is TGCAGCGTTGAAGTTGGGTCAGGGTCCTACAATGAG.

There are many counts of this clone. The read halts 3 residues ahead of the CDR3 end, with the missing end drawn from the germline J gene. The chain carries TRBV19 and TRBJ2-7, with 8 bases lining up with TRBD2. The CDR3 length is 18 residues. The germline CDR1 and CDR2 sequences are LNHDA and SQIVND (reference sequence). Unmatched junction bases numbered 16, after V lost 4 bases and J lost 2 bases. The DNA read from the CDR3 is TGTGCCAGTAGTAAAGCGGGAGCCGGTCCGGGAAGCGCCTACGAG. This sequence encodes CASSKAGAGPGSAYE. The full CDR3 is CASSKAGAGPGSAYEQYF.

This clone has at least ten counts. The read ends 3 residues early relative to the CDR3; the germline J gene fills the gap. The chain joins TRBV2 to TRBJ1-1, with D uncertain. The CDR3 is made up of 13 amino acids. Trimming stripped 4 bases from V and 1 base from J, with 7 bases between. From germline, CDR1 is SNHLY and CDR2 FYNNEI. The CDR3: CASSADSNTEAFF. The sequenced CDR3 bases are TGTGCCAGCAGTGCGGACTCGAACACTGAA.

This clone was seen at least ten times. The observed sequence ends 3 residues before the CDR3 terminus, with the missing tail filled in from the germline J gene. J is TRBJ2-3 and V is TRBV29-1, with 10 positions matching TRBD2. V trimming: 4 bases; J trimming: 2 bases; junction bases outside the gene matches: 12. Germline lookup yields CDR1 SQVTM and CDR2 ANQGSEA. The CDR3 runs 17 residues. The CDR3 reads CSVVGLAGDTITDTQYF. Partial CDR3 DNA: TGCAGCGTTGTCGGTCTAGCGGGGGATACCATCACAGATACG.

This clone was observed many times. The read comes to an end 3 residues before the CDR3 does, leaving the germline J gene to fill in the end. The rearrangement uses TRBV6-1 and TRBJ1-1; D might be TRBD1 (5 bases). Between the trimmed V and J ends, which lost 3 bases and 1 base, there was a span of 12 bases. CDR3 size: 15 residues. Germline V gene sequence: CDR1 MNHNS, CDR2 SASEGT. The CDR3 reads CASSDFAGSNTEAFF. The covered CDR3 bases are TGTGCCAGCAGTGATTTTGCAGGGTCGAACACTGAA.

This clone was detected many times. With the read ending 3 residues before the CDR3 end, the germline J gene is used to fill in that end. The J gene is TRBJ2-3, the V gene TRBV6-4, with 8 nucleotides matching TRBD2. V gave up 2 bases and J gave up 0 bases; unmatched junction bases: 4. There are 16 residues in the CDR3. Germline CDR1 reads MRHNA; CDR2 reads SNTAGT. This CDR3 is CASSDTPGGSTDTQYF. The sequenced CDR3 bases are TGTGCCAGCAGTGACACCCCGGGGGGGAGCACAGATACG.

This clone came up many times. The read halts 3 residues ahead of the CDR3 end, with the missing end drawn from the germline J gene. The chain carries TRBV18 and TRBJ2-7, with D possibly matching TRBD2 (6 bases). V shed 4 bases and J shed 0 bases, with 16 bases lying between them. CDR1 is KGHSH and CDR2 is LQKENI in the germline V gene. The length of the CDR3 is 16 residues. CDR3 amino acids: CASSLNPPGLSYEQYF. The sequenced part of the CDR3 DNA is TGTGCCAGCTCACTCAACCCCCCGGGACTCTCCTACGAG.

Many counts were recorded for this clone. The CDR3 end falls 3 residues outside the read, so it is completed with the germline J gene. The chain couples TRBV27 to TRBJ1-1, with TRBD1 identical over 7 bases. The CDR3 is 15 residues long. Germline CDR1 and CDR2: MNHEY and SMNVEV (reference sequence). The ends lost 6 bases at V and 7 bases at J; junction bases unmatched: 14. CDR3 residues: CASRIRTQGRGEAFF. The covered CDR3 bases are TGTGCCAGCAGAATTCGTACACAGGGGCGTGGTGAA.

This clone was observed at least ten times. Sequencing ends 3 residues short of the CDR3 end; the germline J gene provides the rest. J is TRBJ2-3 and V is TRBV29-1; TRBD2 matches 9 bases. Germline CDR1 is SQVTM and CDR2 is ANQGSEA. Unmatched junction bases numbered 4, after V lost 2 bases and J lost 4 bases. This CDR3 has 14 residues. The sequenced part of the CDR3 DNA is TGCAGCGTTGAACCTAGCGGGGAGGCAGATACG. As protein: CSVEPSGEADT. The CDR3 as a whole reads CSVEPSGEADTQYF.